Presented here are 5 T cell receptor beta chains from one specimen sequenced in a study of CD8 T cells in ankylosing spondylitis. TCRdb passed the 5' RACE reads through MiXCR, listing each CDR3 protein once. Of under 120,000 distinct CDR3 sequences in the sample, 20% to 30% are singletons; the top ten hold more than 9%. Specimen: synovial fluid, either unsorted or a sorted T cell fraction (not recorded which). The source of these receptors is a male donor with ankylosing spondylitis.

This clonotype has at least ten counts. The chain uses TRBV20-1 and TRBJ1-5, with unresolved D. Germline V gene sequence: CDR1 DFQATT, CDR2 SNEGSKA (reference sequence). V shed 6 bases and J shed 4 bases, with 10 bases lying between them. This CDR3 spans 12 amino acids. The CDR3 reads CSAGDGNQPQHF. The CDR3 DNA reads TGCAGTGCCGGGGATGGGAATCAGCCCCAGCATTTT.

CDR3 nucleotides: TGCGCCAGCAGCTTGGTGGCTAGCGGGAGCACAGATACGCAGTATTTT. It yields the protein CASSLVASGSTDTQYF. V gene TRBV5-1 combines with J gene TRBJ2-3; 8 bases are a match to TRBD2. Germline trimming cut 0 bases from V and 0 bases from J; bases unmatched to any gene: 3. Germline CDR1 SGHRS, CDR2 YFSETQ. The CDR3 has 16 residues.

This chain uses TRBV11-3 with TRBJ1-1; a possible D gene is TRBD1 (6 bases). Germline CDR1 reads SGHNT; CDR2 reads YENEEA. V lost 5 bases and J lost 0, with 19 bases in between. CDR3 length equals 17 residues. CDR3 bases: TGTGCCAGCAGCCACGGGGAGCCAGGGGCAATGAACACTGAAGCTTTCTTT. It yields the protein CASSHGEPGAMNTEAFF.

The chain carries TRBV19 and TRBJ2-1, with D tentatively TRBD2 (7 bases). V was shortened by 3 bases and J by 9 bases, with 21 bases between the two germline ends. The CDR3 runs 16 residues. The germline gives CDR1 LNHDA, CDR2 SQIVND (reference sequence). CDR3 loop: CASSMEGGTGRGEQFF. The CDR3 DNA follows: TGTGCCAGTAGTATGGAAGGGGGAACAGGGAGGGGTGAGCAGTTCTTC. Complete variable domain (other parts from reference TRBV19 and TRBJ2-1): DGGITQSPKYLFRKEGQNVTLSCEQNLNHDAMYWYRQDPGQGLRLIYYSQIVNDFQKGDIAEGYSVSREKKESFPLTVTSAQKNPTAFYLCASSMEGGTGRGEQFFGPGTRLTVL.

There are many counts of this clonotype. The genes are TRBV2 and TRBJ1-2, with no clear D. Trimming left V 8 bases short and J 3 bases short, with 7 bases between. Per germline, CDR1 SNHLY and CDR2 FYNNEI. The CDR3 loop spans 11 amino acids. CDR3 in amino acids: CASWQDYGYTF. DNA for the CDR3: TGTGCCAGCTGGCAGGACTATGGCTACACCTTC.